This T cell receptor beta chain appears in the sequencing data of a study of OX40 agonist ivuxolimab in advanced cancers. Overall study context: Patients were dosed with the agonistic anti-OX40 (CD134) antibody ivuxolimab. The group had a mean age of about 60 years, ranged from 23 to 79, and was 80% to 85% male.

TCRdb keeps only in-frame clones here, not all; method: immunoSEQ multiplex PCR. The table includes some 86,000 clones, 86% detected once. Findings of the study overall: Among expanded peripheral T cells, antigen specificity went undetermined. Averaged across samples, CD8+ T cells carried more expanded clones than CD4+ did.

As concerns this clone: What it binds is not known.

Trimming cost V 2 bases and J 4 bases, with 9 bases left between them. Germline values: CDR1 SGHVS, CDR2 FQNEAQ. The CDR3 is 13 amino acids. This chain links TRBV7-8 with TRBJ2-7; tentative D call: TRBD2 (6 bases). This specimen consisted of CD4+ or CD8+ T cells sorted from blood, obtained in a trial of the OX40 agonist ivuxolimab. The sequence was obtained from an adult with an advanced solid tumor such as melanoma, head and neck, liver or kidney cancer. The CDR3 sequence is CASSLISGYEQYF. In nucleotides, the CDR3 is TGTGCCAGCAGCTTAATTAGCGGATACGAGCAGTACTTC.